One sample yielded the 16 T cell receptor beta chains listed below, sequenced in a study of CD8 T cells in ankylosing spondylitis. Via MiXCR, TCRdb re-called the 5' RACE reads, giving one row per CDR3 protein. The sample lists 150,000 to 250,000 distinct CDR3 sequences; over 10% were seen once. Specimen: blood, either unsorted or a sorted T cell fraction (not recorded which). Source of these receptors: a male donor with ankylosing spondylitis or in good health (not recorded which).

This clonotype was seen repeatedly, ten times or more. CDR3 sequence reads: CASSPLSDEQYF. The CDR3 DNA reads TGTGCCAGCAGTCCCCTTAGTGACGAGCAGTACTTC. V usage is TRBV12-3 or TRBV12-4 and J usage is TRBJ2-7; D call uncertain. Trimming took off 5 bases at V and 5 bases at J, with 10 bases between the two ends. The CDR3 is 12 residues long.

The V and J genes are TRBV7-6 and TRBJ1-1, with TRBD1 identical over 7 bases. V trimming: 2 bases; J trimming: 4 bases; junction bases outside the gene matches: 7. Germline lookup yields CDR1 SGHVS and CDR2 FNYEAQ. This CDR3 contains 15 residues. CDR3 protein: CASSLSEGAATEAFF. CDR3 nucleotide sequence: TGTGCCAGCAGCTTATCGGAGGGGGCGGCCACTGAAGCTTTCTTT.

The CDR3 bases are TGTGCCAGCTCACCAGGGGCAGGGAGAAACGTTGGCACTGAAGCTTTCTTT. It encodes CASSPGAGRNVGTEAFF. The genes are TRBV18 and TRBJ1-1, with D tentatively TRBD1 (5 bases). Per the germline V gene, CDR1 is KGHSH and CDR2 is LQKENI. The CDR3 extends over 17 amino acids. The ends were cut back, 2 bases at V and 4 bases at J, with 20 bases in the middle. Based on the CDR3 plus reference TRBV18 and TRBJ1-1, the full variable domain is NAGVMQNPRHLVRRRGQEARLRCSPMKGHSHVYWYRQLPEEGLKFMVYLQKENIIDESGMPKERFSAEFPKEGPSILRIQQVVRGDSAAYFCASSPGAGRNVGTEAFFGQGTRLTVV.

The gene calls are TRBV12-3 or TRBV12-4 and TRBJ2-1; 8 nucleotides align to TRBD1. The CDR3 totals 15 residues. The J segment lost 3 bases and the V segment lost 5 bases, leaving 6 bases of the junction unmatched. CDR3 sequence (DNA): TGTGCCAGCAGTGGGGGACAGGACTTCTACAATGAGCAGTTCTTC. Translated, it gives CASSGGQDFYNEQFF.

This clonotype was detected ten times or more. This chain joins TRBV4-2 and TRBJ2-7; D uncertain. Germline values: CDR1 LGHNA, CDR2 YNFKEQ. The CDR3 totals 13 residues. V shed 1 base and J shed 6 bases, with 10 bases lying between them. CDR3 sequence: CASSQVGLAEQYF. In DNA form, the CDR3 reads TGTGCCAGCAGCCAAGTCGGGCTTGCCGAGCAGTACTTC.

This clonotype was detected a few times. The chain joins TRBV3-1 to TRBJ2-5, with D perhaps being TRBD1 or TRBD2 (5 bases each). Per the germline V gene, CDR1 is LGHDT and CDR2 is YNNKEL (reference sequence). This CDR3 contains 16 residues. Trimming took off 1 base at V and 0 bases at J, with 12 bases between the two ends. CDR3 coding DNA: TGTGCCAGCAGCCAAGCTCACCGGGGCAACCAAGAGACCCAGTACTTC. Encoded protein: CASSQAHRGNQETQYF.

This clonotype occurred a few times. The chain employs TRBV27 and TRBJ2-7; 9 positions match TRBD2. CDR3 length: 14 residues. With 3 bases clipped from V and 3 bases from J, the junction kept 3 bases outside the gene matches. The germline V gene encodes CDR1 MNHEY and CDR2 SMNVEV (reference sequence). CDR3 residues: CASSFSGSHYEQYF. The DNA of the CDR3 is TGTGCCAGCAGTTTTAGCGGGAGTCACTACGAGCAGTACTTC.

This clonotype was seen only a few times. The CDR3 DNA reads as TGTGCCAGCAGCCAGCCCGGGACAGGAAAATACGAGCAGTACTTC. It is translated as CASSQPGTGKYEQYF. The chain links TRBV12-3 or TRBV12-4 to TRBJ2-7; 8 bases are a match to TRBD1. CDR3 length equals 15 residues. After removal of 6 bases from V and 4 bases from J, the junction contained 11 bases not matched to a gene.

This clonotype was recorded many times. The chain links TRBV29-1 to TRBJ1-2; a weak D match, TRBD1 (6 bases). Trimming took 3 bases from V and 7 from J, leaving 15 bases between them. The CDR3 length is 13 residues. The germline V gene has CDR1 SQVTM and CDR2 ANQGSEA. CDR3: CSVDGGGPAGYTF. The CDR3 nucleotides are TGCAGCGTTGATGGGGGGGGCCCGGCTGGCTACACCTTC.

This clonotype was detected a few times. The chain combines TRBV2 with TRBJ2-7; 11 nucleotides align to TRBD2. Per the germline V gene, CDR1 is SNHLY and CDR2 is FYNNEI. The ends lost 2 bases at V and 3 bases at J; junction bases unmatched: 6. The length of the CDR3 is 16 residues. The CDR3 protein is CASSERGTSGLYEQYF. CDR3 DNA: TGTGCCAGCAGTGAACGCGGGACTAGCGGTCTCTACGAGCAGTACTTC.

A few counts support this clonotype. The chain carries TRBV4-2 and TRBJ2-7; TRBD2 aligns across 12 bases. J was trimmed by 0 bases and V by 3 bases; bases with no gene match: 9. CDR1 LGHNA and CDR2 YNFKEQ come from the germline V gene. The CDR3 loop spans 18 amino acids. The CDR3 DNA is TGTGCCAGCAGCCATCGGGAGGGACTAGCGGGTGCCTCCTACGAGCAGTACTTC. Amino acids: CASSHREGLAGASYEQYF.

The chain has TRBV4-1 and TRBJ2-3, with 7 bases that match TRBD2. CDR1 MGHRA and CDR2 YSYEKL come from the germline V gene. The V segment lost 2 bases and the J segment 1 base; nucleotides outside the gene matches: 3. The CDR3 totals 15 residues. Here the CDR3 reads CASSQPSGRTDTQYF. As DNA, the CDR3 is TGCGCCAGCAGCCAACCTAGCGGCCGCACAGATACGCAGTATTTT.

Only a few counts were recorded for this clonotype. The V gene is TRBV24-1, the J gene TRBJ2-3, with 9 positions matching TRBD1. The CDR3 loop spans 13 amino acids. J gave up 4 bases and V 5 bases, and 0 bases lay outside the gene matches. From germline, CDR1 is KGHDR and CDR2 SFDVKD. The chain's CDR3 is CATSGTGADTQYF. CDR3 coding DNA: TGTGCCACCAGTGGGACAGGGGCAGATACGCAGTATTTT.

This chain connects TRBV7-9 to TRBJ2-5, with D perhaps TRBD1 or TRBD2 (5 bases each). V lost 1 base to trimming and J lost 0 bases, with 15 bases between them. Germline V lookup: CDR1 SEHNR, CDR2 FQNEAQ (reference sequence). This CDR3 comprises 17 residues. For the CDR3, the DNA is TGTGCCAGCAGCTTAGGAAGGTGGCCGGGACACCAAGAGACCCAGTACTTC. Protein sequence: CASSLGRWPGHQETQYF.

This clonotype was recorded at least ten times. The chain uses TRBV29-1 and TRBJ2-5; no clear D. V lost 7 bases, J lost 0 bases, and 15 bases lay in between. Germline V gene sequence: CDR1 SQVTM, CDR2 ANQGSEA. The CDR3 consists of 14 residues. CDR3 loop: CSAPDRNHQETQYF. DNA for the CDR3: TGCAGCGCTCCGGACCGGAACCACCAAGAGACCCAGTACTTC.

In this sample, this clonotype turned up a few times. V is TRBV3-1 and J is TRBJ2-5; 10 bases line up with TRBD2. Germline V CDR1 and CDR2: LGHDT, YNNKEL (reference sequence). The CDR3 is 16 residues long. J lost 5 bases, V lost 7 bases, and 13 bases had no gene match. CDR3 coding DNA: TGTGCCAGCAACACCGCCTTAGCGGGGGGAAGGGAGACCCAGTACTTC. It translates to CASNTALAGGRETQYF.